Following are 21 T cell receptor beta chains from one sample sequenced in a study of T-cell reconstitution after alpha-beta-depleted transplantation in children. Library preparation (for TCRbeta) was performed with unique molecular identifiers. In TCRdb, the PCR reads were re-called with MiXCR into one record per CDR3 protein. The sample has 180,000 or so distinct CDR3 sequences, roughly 6% seen once. The source was PBMCs, collected before TCRalphabeta/CD19-depleted stem cell transplant. The receptors were gathered from a girl in the first two years of life with combined immunodeficiency, due to receive a stem cell transplant.

This clonotype showed up many times. V and J are TRBV12-3 or TRBV12-4 and TRBJ2-3, with 7 nucleotides matching TRBD2. The CDR3 loop spans 16 amino acids. Trimming took 1 base from V and 2 from J; bases not matched to a gene: 6. In DNA form, the CDR3 reads TGTGCCAGCAGTTTAGGCAGCGGGGAATTCACAGATACGCAGTATTTT. It specifies CASSLGSGEFTDTQYF.

Many counts were recorded for this clonotype. This chain connects TRBV4-3 to TRBJ2-7, with 9 bases that match TRBD1. The junction had 5 bases not matched to a gene; V was cut back by 2 bases and J by 3 bases. CDR1 is LGHNA and CDR2 is YSLEER in the germline V gene. This CDR3 is built from 15 residues. CDR3 loop: CASSQHDRGGYEQYF. DNA for the CDR3: TGCGCCAGCAGCCAACATGACAGGGGGGGCTACGAGCAGTACTTC.

This clonotype was picked up many times. The rearrangement uses TRBV20-1 and TRBJ2-2; possible D gene TRBD1, 7 bases. Germline assignment: CDR1 DFQATT and CDR2 SNEGSKA (reference sequence). The V end was cut by 3 bases, the J end by 6 bases, with 20 bases between. The CDR3 covers 16 residues. The CDR3 spells CSARRPQGGYAGELFF. DNA for the CDR3: TGCAGTGCTAGGCGCCCTCAGGGGGGCTACGCCGGGGAGCTGTTTTTT.

This clonotype was observed a single time. A junction end diverges from the germline sequence, so it may reflect a read error. The CDR3, as DNA: TGTGCCAGCAGCACAGGACTAGCGGGGTGGGAGACCCACTACTTC. This codes for CASSTGLAGWETHYF. The chain uses TRBV5-6 and TRBJ2-5; 12 nucleotides agree with TRBD2. CDR1 and CDR2 from the germline V gene are SGHDT and YYEEEE. This CDR3 has 15 amino acids.

The rearrangement links TRBV6-5 to TRBJ1-2; tentative D call: TRBD1 (6 bases). CDR3 length equals 16 residues. Germline CDR1 reads MNHEY; CDR2 reads SVGAGI. V was cut by 0 bases and J by 4 bases, with 15 bases left in between. In nucleotides, the CDR3 is TGTGCCAGCAGTTACTCTCTGGGGGACAAGGCCTATGGCTACACCTTC. Protein sequence: CASSYSLGDKAYGYTF.

This clonotype occurred many times. The chain links TRBV7-9 to TRBJ1-2, with D unclear. Germline assignment: CDR1 SEHNR and CDR2 FQNEAQ (reference sequence). This CDR3 is 15 amino acids long. The V end lost 4 bases, the J end lost 5 bases, and 17 bases lay between the germline ends. The CDR3 DNA is TGTGCCAGCAGCTCACTCCGGGAAGGAGGATATGGCTACACCTTC. This translates into CASSSLREGGYGYTF.

The chain carries TRBV20-1 and TRBJ1-2; 9 nucleotides agree with TRBD1. Looked up from germline, CDR1 is DFQATT and CDR2 is SNEGSKA (reference sequence). V lost 0 bases to trimming and J lost 0 bases; unmatched junction nucleotides: 11. The length of the CDR3 is 18 residues. The CDR3 sequence is CSARDTGTGRLANYGYTF. For the CDR3, the DNA is TGCAGTGCTAGAGATACTGGGACAGGGAGGCTAGCTAACTATGGCTACACCTTC.

This clonotype was counted many times. The CDR3 sequence: CASSISGSPYNEQFF. The CDR3 DNA is TGTGCCAGCAGCATCAGCGGGAGCCCTTACAATGAGCAGTTCTTC. The rearrangement uses TRBV9 and TRBJ2-1; 8 bases are shared with TRBD2. V gave up 4 bases and J gave up 4 bases; unmatched junction bases: 7. The CDR3 contains 15 residues. The germline V gene encodes CDR1 SGDLS and CDR2 YYNGEE.

This clonotype was picked up many times. This chain connects TRBV7-2 to TRBJ2-2; D might be TRBD1 (7 bases). From germline, CDR1 is SGHTA and CDR2 FQGNSA. This CDR3 spans 14 amino acids. The V gene lost 5 bases and the J gene lost 7 bases, with 14 bases spanning the gap. The CDR3 sequence is CASSLQGRNGELFF. CDR3 bases: TGTGCCAGCAGCCTACAGGGGAGGAACGGGGAGCTGTTTTTT.

This clonotype was counted at least ten times. J is TRBJ2-7 and V is TRBV7-9, with unresolved D. The V gene lost 3 bases and the J gene lost 3 bases, with 6 bases spanning the gap. CDR3 length: 12 residues. Germline V lookup: CDR1 SEHNR, CDR2 FQNEAQ (reference sequence). DNA of the CDR3: TGTGCCAGCAGCTTGGCAGACTACGAGCAGTACTTC. Its protein product is CASSLADYEQYF.

This clonotype was detected many times. The chain links TRBV5-6 to TRBJ2-7, with D possibly TRBD2 on 5 matching bases. The CDR3 contains 16 residues. With 1 base removed from V and 3 bases from J, the gap between germline ends came to 17 bases. The V gene's germline CDR1 is SGHDT and CDR2 YYEEEE. The CDR3 nucleotides are TGTGCCAGCAGCTTGATGGAGGCCCTCGCCCTCTACGAGCAGTACTTC. Translating it yields CASSLMEALALYEQYF.

This clonotype was counted at least ten times. This chain uses TRBV2 with TRBJ2-1, with TRBD1 identical over 8 bases. The CDR3 has 16 residues. The V segment lost 3 bases and the J segment 3 bases; nucleotides outside the gene matches: 7. Germline values: CDR1 SNHLY, CDR2 FYNNEI. The CDR3 region is CASSDENRGDYNEQFF. CDR3 DNA sequence: TGTGCCAGCAGTGACGAAAACAGGGGGGACTACAATGAGCAGTTCTTC. Full variable domain (outside the CDR3, taken from reference TRBV2 and TRBJ2-1): EPEVTQTPSHQVTQMGQEVILRCVPISNHLYFYWYRQILGQKVEFLVSFYNNEISEKSEIFDDQFSVERPDGSNFTLKIRSTKLEDSAMYFCASSDENRGDYNEQFFGPGTRLTVL.

This clonotype was seen at least ten times. The chain has TRBV28 and TRBJ2-7; no clear D gene. Germline V gene sequence: CDR1 MDHEN, CDR2 SYDVKM. The CDR3 contains 12 residues. Trimming removed 10 bases at V and 6 bases at J, with 16 bases between. The CDR3 spells CATRRSVSEQYF. CDR3 coding DNA: TGTGCCACTCGAAGGTCAGTTTCCGAGCAGTACTTC.

Ten or more counts support this clonotype. The V and J genes are TRBV12-3 or TRBV12-4 and TRBJ2-5, with 13 bases that match TRBD2. The length of the CDR3 is 16 residues. The J segment lost 4 bases and the V segment lost 3 bases, leaving 5 bases of the junction unmatched. The CDR3 region has the DNA TGTGCCAGCAGTTTCGAGACTAGCGGGGGGCCAGAGACCCAGTACTTC. It translates to CASSFETSGGPETQYF.

This clonotype was detected many times. This chain connects TRBV29-1 to TRBJ2-1; no clear D gene. Germline V lookup: CDR1 SQVTM, CDR2 ANQGSEA. Trimming shortened V by 2 bases and J by 0 bases, and 5 bases separated the two germline ends. CDR3 length equals 13 residues. CDR3 region: CSVETFSYNEQFF. CDR3 DNA sequence: TGCAGCGTTGAAACATTCTCCTACAATGAGCAGTTCTTC.

This clonotype was found many times. The CDR3 DNA is TGTGCCAGCAGCGTGTCAGGGGACAGGTGGAGTGGCGAGCAGTACTTC. It is translated as CASSVSGDRWSGEQYF. V gene TRBV9 combines with J gene TRBJ2-7; 8 nucleotides line up with TRBD1. After removal of 2 bases from V and 6 bases from J, the junction contained 13 bases not matched to a gene. The CDR3 runs to 16 residues. Germline-derived CDR1 and CDR2 are SGDLS and YYNGEE.

This chain connects TRBV30 to TRBJ1-4; D is unresolved. The length of the CDR3 is 14 residues. The germline V gene encodes CDR1 GTSNPN and CDR2 SVGIG (reference sequence). V shed 3 bases and J shed 0 bases, with 8 bases lying between them. CDR3 loop: CAWSYSATNEKLFF. CDR3 nucleotides: TGTGCCTGGAGCTACAGCGCAACTAATGAAAAACTGTTTTTT.

This clonotype has a handful of counts. V gene TRBV4-3 combines with J gene TRBJ1-2, with 8 bases identical to TRBD1. CDR1 and CDR2 from the germline V gene are LGHNA and YSLEER. The CDR3 totals 15 residues. J lost 7 bases, V lost 3 bases, and 10 bases had no gene match. The CDR3 DNA follows: TGCGCCAGCAGCCACGGTACGGGACAGGCAGGTGGCTACACCTTC. Amino acids: CASSHGTGQAGGYTF.

J is TRBJ2-3 and V is TRBV6-2 or TRBV6-3; possible D gene TRBD2, 5 bases. Germline CDR1 reads MNHEY; CDR2 reads SVGEGT. The CDR3 runs to 14 residues. Between the trimmed V and J ends, which lost 5 bases and 8 bases, there was a span of 17 bases. The CDR3 spells CASSHPLGAATQYF. The CDR3 DNA reads TGTGCCAGCAGTCACCCTTTGGGAGCGGCTACGCAGTATTTT.

This clonotype has a count of ten or more. This chain links TRBV20-1 with TRBJ1-1; D possibly corresponds to TRBD1 (6 bases). CDR1 is DFQATT and CDR2 is SNEGSKA in the germline V gene (reference sequence). This CDR3 has 13 amino acids. Trimming pared 3 bases from V and 4 bases from J, leaving 12 bases between. This chain's CDR3 is CSARIRGLTEAFF. CDR3 bases: TGCAGTGCTAGGATTCGGGGGCTCACTGAAGCTTTCTTT.

This clonotype has ten or more counts. The rearrangement joins TRBV11-2 to TRBJ2-1; 8 bases are shared with TRBD2. The CDR3 is 15 residues long. The V segment lost 5 bases and the J segment 5 bases; nucleotides outside the gene matches: 8. Per the germline V gene, CDR1 is SGHAT and CDR2 is FQNNGV. CDR3 nucleotide sequence: TGTGCCAGCAGCGACGGACTAGCCAAGGACAATGAGCAGTTCTTC. Its translation: CASSDGLAKDNEQFF.